This T cell receptor beta chain is drawn from a study of blood T cell repertoires in COVID-19. Study context: Researchers got acute and convalescent COVID-19 samples from the United States, Italy and Spain.

Original methodology: It was from reference gene primer amplification that nucleated cell counts were estimated. Profiled with immunoSEQ multiplex PCR; TCRdb holds only in-frame clones, not every one. The D gene and trimming were derived from the DNA, and the V and J assignments and clone size from that table. The table has some 160,000 clones, 70% to 85% seen once. The V end lost 0 bases, the J end lost 7 bases, and 13 bases lay between the germline ends. This CDR3 spans 15 amino acids. The germline V gene has CDR1 LGHDT and CDR2 YNNKEL (reference sequence). Enrollees, about 18 to 89 years old, lived in 24 US areas.

Specimen: PBMCs or T cells enriched from blood (not recorded which). The sequence was obtained from a woman aged 70 to 79 in a cohort exposed to, infected with or recovered from COVID-19 (not recorded which). This chain joins TRBV3-1 (or the pseudogene TRBV3-2) and TRBJ2-1; D remains ambiguous. The CDR3 nucleotides read TGTGCCAGCAGCCAAGATCCATTAAGCTCAAATGAGCAGTTCTTC. Its translation: CASSQDPLSSNEQFF.